A single sample gave rise to the 4 T cell receptor beta chains below, sequenced in a study of T cells of healthy individuals. TCRdb reprocessed the 5' RACE reads via MiXCR and lists one record per CDR3 protein. The data show some 69,000 distinct CDR3 sequences, 15% to 20% seen once. Source of these receptors: a human donor in good health.

This sequence joins TRBV19 and TRBJ2-3, with TRBD1 matching 10 bases. The V gene end was trimmed by 3 bases and the J gene end by 3 bases; junction bases not matched to a gene: 3. The CDR3 has 15 residues. CDR1 is LNHDA and CDR2 is SQIVND in the germline V gene (reference sequence). The CDR3 region has the DNA TGTGCCAGTAGTATTGAGGGACAGGGGACAGATACGCAGTATTTT. Its protein is CASSIEGQGTDTQYF.

The chain combines TRBV7-4 with TRBJ2-3; 9 bases are a match to TRBD2. The CDR3 spans 16 residues. Germline CDR1 and CDR2: SGHVT and SQSDAQ. V lost 0 bases and J lost 5; bases outside the gene matches: 6. The chain's CDR3 is CASSLALLAGRDTQYF. CDR3 sequence (DNA): TGTGCCAGCAGCTTAGCGCTGCTAGCGGGAAGAGATACGCAGTATTTT.

This chain connects TRBV14 to TRBJ1-4; 12 nucleotides align to TRBD1. The ends lost 3 bases at V and 8 bases at J; junction bases unmatched: 13. CDR1 and CDR2 (germline): SGHDN, FVKESK. The CDR3 extends over 18 amino acids. Here the CDR3 reads CASSQTGTGGAFEEKLFF. CDR3 nucleotides: TGTGCCAGCAGCCAGACCGGGACAGGGGGCGCATTTGAGGAAAAACTGTTTTTT.

The sample holds many counts of this clonotype. J is TRBJ1-5 and V is TRBV24-1, with 8 bases lining up with TRBD1. Germline-derived CDR1 and CDR2 are KGHDR and SFDVKD. J was trimmed by 5 bases and V by 3 bases; bases with no gene match: 8. The CDR3 loop spans 16 amino acids. The CDR3 DNA follows: TGTGCCACCAGTGATCGGACAGGGATGAGGGATCAGCCCCAGCATTTT. This sequence encodes CATSDRTGMRDQPQHF.